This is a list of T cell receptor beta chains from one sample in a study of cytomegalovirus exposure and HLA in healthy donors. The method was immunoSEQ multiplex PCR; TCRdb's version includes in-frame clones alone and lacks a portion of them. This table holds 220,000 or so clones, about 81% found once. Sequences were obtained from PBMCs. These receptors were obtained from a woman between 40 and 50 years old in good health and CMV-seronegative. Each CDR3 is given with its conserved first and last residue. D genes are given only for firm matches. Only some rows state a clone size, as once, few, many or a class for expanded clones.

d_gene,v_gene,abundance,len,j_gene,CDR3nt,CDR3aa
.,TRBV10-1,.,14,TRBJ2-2,TGCGCCAGCAGTCGGGACATAGCAACCGGGGAGCTGTTTTTT,CASSRDIATGELFF
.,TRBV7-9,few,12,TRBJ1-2,TGTGCCAGCAGCTTAGAGTGGGAGGGCTACACCTTC,CASSLEWEGYTF
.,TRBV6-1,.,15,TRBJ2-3,TGTGCCAGCAGAGAGGAGCACCTTCGCACAGATACGCAGTATTTT,CASREEHLRTDTQYF
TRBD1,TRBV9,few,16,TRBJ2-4,TGTGCCAGCAGCCCCACCGGACAGGTCTCCGGAAACATTCAGTACTTC,CASSPTGQVSGNIQYF
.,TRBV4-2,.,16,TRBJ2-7,TGTGCCAGCAGCCAAGATTCGGCTAGCGAGACCTACGAGCAGTACTTC,CASSQDSASETYEQYF
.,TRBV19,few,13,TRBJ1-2,TGTGCCAGTAGTATGAGGGTCATCTATGGCTACACCTTC,CASSMRVIYGYTF
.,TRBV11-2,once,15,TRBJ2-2,TGTGCCAGCACAAAGGGACTGACGAACACCGGGGAGCTGTTTTTT,CASTKGLTNTGELFF
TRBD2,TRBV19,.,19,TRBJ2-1,TGTGCCAGTAGTTCCAGGACTAGCGGGATACTCCCGAAGAGGAATGAGCAGTTCTTC,CASSSRTSGILPKRNEQFF
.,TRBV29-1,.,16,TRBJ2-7,TGCAGCGTTGAAGATCTAAGCTATCGGGGGGCGCGCGAGCAGTACTTC,CSVEDLSYRGAREQYF
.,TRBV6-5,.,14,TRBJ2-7,TGTGCCAGCAGTTACTCAGTTAGTGGCTACGAGCAGTACTTC,CASSYSVSGYEQYF